Below, one TCR beta chain is given with its context. Its specificity is unknown. This CDR3 contains 16 residues. Germline CDR1 MRHNA, CDR2 SNTAGT. V lost 3 bases to trimming and J lost 9 bases; unmatched junction nucleotides: 13. These data originate in a study of vaccination effects on CD4 cells after COVID-19. Study-level background: Participants completed two doses of the BNT162b2 or mRNA-1273 vaccine. Every well got around 2 million PBMC, which were grown with roughly 9.5 IU/ml IL-2 and about 9.2 ug/ml peptides.

The authors isolated CD4+ T cells after roughly 10 days of culture. Researchers swapped half the medium for IL-2 medium on both days 3 and 7. This table comes from immunoSEQ multiplex PCR, and its TCRdb copy is limited to in-frame clones, with some not included. This table holds 45,000 to 50,000 clones, 55% to 75% found once. The sample was CD4+ T cells from PBMCs cultured without peptide, taken before COVID-19 vaccination. The V call is TRBV6-4, the J call TRBJ2-1, with 8 bases matching TRBD2. The receptor was isolated from a human donor who received a COVID-19 vaccine. The CDR3 here is CASSDVAGRAFSEQFF. The CDR3 DNA reads TGTGCCAGCAGTGATGTAGCGGGGAGGGCTTTCAGTGAGCAGTTCTTC.